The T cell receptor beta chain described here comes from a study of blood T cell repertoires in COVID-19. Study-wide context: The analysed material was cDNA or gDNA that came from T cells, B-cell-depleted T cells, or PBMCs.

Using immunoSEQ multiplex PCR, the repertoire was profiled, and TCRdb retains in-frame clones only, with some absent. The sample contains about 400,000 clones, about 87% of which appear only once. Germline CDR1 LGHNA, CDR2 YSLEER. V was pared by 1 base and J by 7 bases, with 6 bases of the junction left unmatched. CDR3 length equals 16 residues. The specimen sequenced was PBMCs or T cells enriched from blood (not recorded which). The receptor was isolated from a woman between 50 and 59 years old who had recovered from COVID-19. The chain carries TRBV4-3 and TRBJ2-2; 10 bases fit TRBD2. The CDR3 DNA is TGCGCCAGCAGCCAAGGGACTAGCGGTTTGAACGGGGAGCTGTTTTTT. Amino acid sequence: CASSQGTSGLNGELFF.